The clone carrying this T cell receptor (beta chain) appeared a single time. Its target is unknown. The data stem from a study of cytomegalovirus exposure and HLA in healthy donors. General study points: Data from an earlier analysis indicated that most TCR beta V segments were productive either about 87% or about 30% of the time.

The primer mix had 60 Vbeta and 13 Jbeta primers. Sequenced by immunoSEQ multiplex PCR; TCRdb stores in-frame clones only, minus some. The data hold about 190,000 clones, with 85% observed a single time. This TCR derives from a boy younger than 10 in good health and CMV-seronegative. The sample taken for sequencing was PBMCs.

The CDR3 here is CAWSVRRTNTGELFF. The CDR3, as DNA: TGTGCCTGGAGTGTACGTCGGACTAACACCGGGGAGCTGTTTTTT. V is TRBV30 and J is TRBJ2-2, with D possibly TRBD2 on 5 matching bases. Germline values: CDR1 GTSNPN, CDR2 SVGIG (reference sequence). This CDR3 has 15 residues. V lost 0 bases and J lost 2, with 10 bases in between. Full variable domain (missing parts from reference TRBV30 and TRBJ2-2): SQTIHQWPATLVQPVGSPLSLECTVEGTSNPNLYWYRQAAGRGLQLLFYSVGIGQISSEVPQNLSASRPQDRQFILSSKKLLLSDSGFYLCAWSVRRTNTGELFFGEGSRLTVL.